This passage covers 14 T cell receptor beta chains from one sample sequenced in a study of naive and memory T cell subsets. Their target antigens are unknown. Study-level findings and limits: Especially in CD8 cells, naive repertoires contained a few larger clonotypes, possibly CD45RA-re-expressing memory cells.

An equimolar mix of two oligonucleotides served as the beta constant-region primer for TRBC1 and TRBC2. Nested alpha and beta constant-region primers with the SP2 primer drove four PCR rounds on ligated cDNA. MiXCR, run by TCRdb on the UMI-ligation and nested PCR reads, gives a single entry per CDR3 protein. The sample holds roughly 140,000 distinct CDR3 sequences; about a fifth are singletons and the top ten take about 0.57%. The source material was naive CD8+ T cells from blood. These receptors all come from a human donor in good health.

The rearrangement joins TRBV28 to TRBJ2-3; 11 nucleotides align to TRBD2. The CDR3 consists of 18 residues. In germline, CDR1 is MDHEN, CDR2 SYDVKM. Trimming removed 5 bases from V and 1 base from J; junction bases left unmatched: 11. The CDR3 region is CASSLGTSGRLRTDTQYF. The CDR3, as DNA: TGTGCCAGCAGTCTCGGGACTAGCGGCCGACTTCGCACAGATACGCAGTATTTT.

In this sample, this clonotype turned up many times. The rearrangement joins TRBV27 to TRBJ1-1; the D is unclear. Germline lookup yields CDR1 MNHEY and CDR2 SMNVEV (reference sequence). The CDR3 is 13 amino acids. V lost 3 bases and J lost 2, with 7 bases in between. Here the CDR3 DNA reads TGTGCCAGCAGTTTGGTCGTTAACACTGAAGCTTTCTTT. It specifies CASSLVVNTEAFF.

In this sample, this clonotype turned up a few times. The chain links TRBV28 to TRBJ2-7, with 7 bases aligning to TRBD1. Germline V gives CDR1 MDHEN, CDR2 SYDVKM. This CDR3 has 14 amino acids. Losses at the gene ends were 6 bases for V and 7 bases for J; bases not matched to a gene: 12. This chain's CDR3 is CASRSWDSPGEQYF. The DNA for the CDR3 is TGTGCCAGCAGATCTTGGGACAGTCCCGGGGAGCAGTACTTC. Based on the CDR3 plus reference TRBV28 and TRBJ2-7, the full variable domain is DVKVTQSSRYLVKRTGEKVFLECVQDMDHENMFWYRQDPGLGLRLIYFSYDVKMKEKGDIPEGYSVSREKKERFSLILESASTNQTSMYLCASRSWDSPGEQYFGPGTRLTVT.

The J gene is TRBJ2-7, the V gene TRBV25-1; TRBD1 aligns across 7 bases. This CDR3 region has 13 residues. Germline V gene data show CDR1 as MGHDK and CDR2 as SYGVNS. The V segment lost 8 bases and the J segment 3 bases; nucleotides outside the gene matches: 7. The CDR3 nucleotides read TGTGCCAGCCCGGGGACAGATTTCTACGAGCAGTACTTC. Its translation: CASPGTDFYEQYF.

This clonotype was observed a handful of times. V gene TRBV3-1 combines with J gene TRBJ2-5; 10 bases align to TRBD2. The germline gives CDR1 LGHDT, CDR2 YNNKEL (reference sequence). The J segment lost 3 bases and the V segment lost 3 bases, leaving 4 bases of the junction unmatched. The CDR3 sequence is 15 residues long. The CDR3 is CASSHALAGEETQYF. CDR3 DNA: TGTGCCAGCAGCCATGCGCTAGCGGGAGAAGAGACCCAGTACTTC.

This chain uses TRBV7-6 with TRBJ2-7, with D perhaps given as TRBD1 or TRBD2 (5 bases each). Germline loops: CDR1 SGHVS, CDR2 FNYEAQ. This CDR3 has 14 amino acids. Trimming took 5 bases from V and 2 from J, leaving 13 bases between them. CDR3 bases: TGTGCCAGCAGCCCAAACGGGGCCCCCTACGAGCAGTACTTC. This encodes CASSPNGAPYEQYF.

A few counts support this clonotype. The rearrangement joins TRBV27 to TRBJ1-2; D uncertain. Trimming removed 3 bases at V and 4 bases at J, with 9 bases between. The CDR3 runs to 13 residues. In germline, CDR1 is MNHEY, CDR2 SMNVEV (reference sequence). The CDR3 DNA reads as TGTGCCAGCAGTTTCACGCCACGCTATGGCTACACCTTC. Translating gives CASSFTPRYGYTF.

This clonotype has just a few counts. The chain links TRBV5-1 to TRBJ1-2; D possibly corresponds to TRBD1 (6 bases). Germline CDR1 reads SGHRS; CDR2 reads YFSETQ. This CDR3 is built from 15 residues. Trimming shortened V by 3 bases and J by 8 bases, and 20 bases separated the two germline ends. The CDR3 DNA reads TGCGCCAGCAGCTCGGGCAATGACAGGCCCCGAGGCTACACCTTC. It specifies CASSSGNDRPRGYTF.

This chain uses TRBV5-1 with TRBJ2-1; TRBD1 matches 7 bases. The J segment lost 2 bases and the V segment lost 4 bases, leaving 9 bases of the junction unmatched. Germline CDR1 reads SGHRS; CDR2 reads YFSETQ. CDR3 length: 16 amino acids. The CDR3 sequence: CASSPQMQGAYNEQFF. In nucleotides, the CDR3 is TGCGCCAGCAGCCCCCAGATGCAGGGGGCCTACAATGAGCAGTTCTTC.

The rearrangement joins TRBV13 to TRBJ1-2, with 7 bases identical to TRBD1. Germline CDR1 PRHDT, CDR2 FYEKMQ (reference sequence). CDR3 length equals 12 residues. V was pared by 5 bases and J by 8 bases, with 5 bases of the junction left unmatched. The CDR3 DNA is TGTGCCAGCAGCGACAGGGACGGCGGCTACACCTTC. Translating gives CASSDRDGGYTF.

The chain combines TRBV15 with TRBJ2-1; 10 positions agree with TRBD2. Germline CDR1 LNHNV, CDR2 YYDKDF (reference sequence). This CDR3 contains 16 residues. With V trimmed by 2 bases and J by 8 bases, 9 bases remained unmatched. The CDR3 coding sequence is TGTGCCACCAGCAGAAGCGCAGGGCTAGCGGGAGATGAGCAGTTCTTC. Protein: CATSRSAGLAGDEQFF.

This clonotype has more than one count but fewer than ten. J is TRBJ2-1 and V is TRBV11-2; 9 bases are shared with TRBD2. J gave up 7 bases and V 1 base, and 5 bases lay outside the gene matches. Per the germline V gene, CDR1 is SGHAT and CDR2 is FQNNGV. This CDR3 region has 15 residues. The CDR3, as DNA: TGTGCCAGCAGCTTAGTAGCGGGGGACGGGAATGAGCAGTTCTTC. The encoded protein is CASSLVAGDGNEQFF.

This chain connects TRBV28 to TRBJ2-5; D unresolved. This CDR3 comprises 14 residues. V gave up 8 bases and J gave up 1 base, with 14 bases separating them. Germline CDR1 is MDHEN and CDR2 is SYDVKM. CDR3 DNA sequence: TGTGCCAGCTCCCCGATTAACATCCAAGAGACCCAGTACTTC. Protein: CASSPINIQETQYF.

The gene calls are TRBV19 and TRBJ2-5, with D possibly TRBD2 on 5 matching bases. The CDR3 loop spans 13 amino acids. Per the germline V gene, CDR1 is LNHDA and CDR2 is SQIVND (reference sequence). V lost 5 bases and J 3 bases, leaving 10 bases between the germline ends. Here the CDR3 DNA reads TGTGCCAGTAGTTCCGACGGGGAAGAGACCCAGTACTTC. Translating it yields CASSSDGEETQYF.